Each of the 32 T cell receptor beta chains below was sequenced from the same sample in a study of blood T cells in healthy people across ages. It was with a sample-barcoded 5' primer and a J-beta primer mix that a second PCR of roughly 7 to 12 cycles was run. In TCRdb, the 5' RACE reads were re-called with MiXCR into one record per CDR3 protein. The sample has about 1,500,000 distinct CDR3 sequences; 42% are singletons. The sequenced sample consisted of blood. The receptor set was obtained from a woman in her late teens or twenties in good health.

V and J are TRBV11-3 and TRBJ1-2; D call uncertain. This CDR3 spans 14 amino acids. Germline assignment: CDR1 SGHNT and CDR2 YENEEA. V was cut by 5 bases and J by 7 bases, with 17 bases left in between. In nucleotides, the CDR3 is TGTGCCAGCAGCCGCCTCGGTATTACGGGTGGCTACACCTTC. This encodes CASSRLGITGGYTF.

CDR3 DNA: TGTGCTAGTGGTTTGGTAATCCCACAGGGATTACCCAATGAGCAGTTCTTC. Amino acids: CASGLVIPQGLPNEQFF. The V call is TRBV12-5, the J call TRBJ2-1; perhaps TRBD1 as D (6 bases). V lost 0 bases and J lost 6, with 18 bases in between. The length of the CDR3 is 17 residues. The V gene's germline CDR1 is LGHNT and CDR2 FRNRAP.

The J gene is TRBJ2-3, the V gene TRBV3-1, with 8 bases matching TRBD2. CDR3 length: 14 amino acids. The V gene's germline CDR1 is LGHDT and CDR2 YNNKEL (reference sequence). V shed 7 bases, J shed 5 bases, and the junction held 8 bases outside the gene matches. The CDR3 coding sequence is TGTGCCAGCACACGGGGGGGCCGCGGAGATACGCAGTATTTT. Protein product: CASTRGGRGDTQYF.

This clonotype has just a few counts. V gene TRBV4-2 combines with J gene TRBJ1-2; D gene ambiguous. With 4 bases removed from V and 2 bases from J, the gap between germline ends came to 11 bases. The CDR3 loop spans 14 amino acids. The germline CDR1 and CDR2 sequences are LGHNA and YNFKEQ. CDR3 in amino acids: CASSRTDSNYGYTF. For the CDR3, the DNA is TGTGCCAGCAGCCGGACGGACTCCAACTATGGCTACACCTTC.

This chain links TRBV9 with TRBJ1-4; no firm D call. Germline V lookup: CDR1 SGDLS, CDR2 YYNGEE. This CDR3 spans 13 amino acids. Between the trimmed V and J ends, which lost 4 bases and 6 bases, there was a span of 10 bases. The CDR3 bases are TGTGCCAGCAGCCCCGGATCTTATGAAAAACTGTTTTTT. It specifies CASSPGSYEKLFF.

The rearrangement uses TRBV27 and TRBJ2-3; TRBD1 matches at 8 bases. Looked up from germline, CDR1 is MNHEY and CDR2 is SMNVEV (reference sequence). V shed 5 bases and J 6 bases; nucleotides not matched to a gene: 4. This CDR3 comprises 13 residues. CDR3 DNA sequence: TGTGCCAGCAGTCTTGGACAGGGTGATACGCAGTATTTT. Protein product: CASSLGQGDTQYF.

The V and J genes are TRBV27 and TRBJ1-6, with no clear D. The V end was cut by 5 bases, the J end by 8 bases, with 10 bases between. CDR1 MNHEY and CDR2 SMNVEV come from the germline V gene (reference sequence). The CDR3 has 13 residues. This chain's CDR3 is CASSPLGDSPLHF. DNA of the CDR3: TGTGCCAGCAGTCCTCTCGGTGATTCACCCCTCCACTTT.

The genes are TRBV10-2 and TRBJ2-5; maybe TRBD2 (6 bases). The assigned J gene may be wrong: the sequence end matches TRBJ2-7 better. Germline V CDR1 and CDR2: WSHSY, SAAADI. There are 14 residues in the CDR3. This CDR3 reads CASSAGGGVYEQYF. The CDR3, as DNA: TGCGCCAGCAGTGCGGGTGGCGGGGTCTACGAGCAGTACTTC.

This clonotype was seen at least ten times. The chain joins TRBV27 to TRBJ2-3; possibly TRBD2 for D (5 bases). The germline V and J ends were trimmed by 0 bases and 2 bases, with 6 bases remaining between them. The CDR3 extends over 14 amino acids. The germline gives CDR1 MNHEY, CDR2 SMNVEV (reference sequence). CDR3 DNA: TGTGCCAGCAGTTTATCGGGAGTCACAGATACGCAGTATTTT. This codes for CASSLSGVTDTQYF.

The CDR3 protein is CASSSRGFWTLTDTQYF. The CDR3 coding sequence is TGTGCCAGCAGTTCCCGAGGATTTTGGACCCTTACAGATACGCAGTATTTT. This chain connects TRBV6-2 or TRBV6-3 to TRBJ2-3; D gene ambiguous. Germline values: CDR1 MNHEY, CDR2 SVGEGT. CDR3 length: 17 residues. V lost 4 bases and J lost 3, with 20 bases in between.

This clonotype was counted between two and nine times. The chain links TRBV6-1 to TRBJ2-7; D possibly corresponds to TRBD2 (7 bases). Germline V gene lookup returns CDR1 MNHNS and CDR2 SASEGT. This CDR3 spans 15 amino acids. With 4 bases removed from V and 3 bases from J, the gap between germline ends came to 16 bases. For the CDR3, the DNA is TGTGCCAGCAGTGTTTCGGGGGGCAATGGCTACGAGCAGTACTTC. Its translation is CASSVSGGNGYEQYF.

V and J are TRBV4-1 and TRBJ1-6, with D unclear. With 0 bases removed from V and 0 bases from J, the gap between germline ends came to 15 bases. The CDR3 runs to 19 residues. Germline CDR1 is MGHRA and CDR2 is YSYEKL. CDR3 residues: CASSQDSQPGRSYNSPLHF. For the CDR3, the DNA is TGCGCCAGCAGCCAAGATTCTCAGCCCGGTCGCTCCTATAATTCACCCCTCCACTTT.

This clonotype was found a few times. The chain is built from TRBV20-1 and TRBJ2-2; D tentatively reads TRBD1 or TRBD2 (6 bases each). Trimming stripped 3 bases from V and 0 bases from J, with 8 bases between. The CDR3 is 14 residues long. Germline lookup yields CDR1 DFQATT and CDR2 SNEGSKA (reference sequence). CDR3 in DNA: TGCAGTGCTAGCGGGGGCGCGAACACCGGGGAGCTGTTTTTT. Its translation: CSASGGANTGELFF.

This clonotype was seen a handful of times. The J gene is TRBJ2-1, the V gene TRBV27, with a weak D call TRBD2 (6 bases). This CDR3 spans 15 amino acids. Between the trimmed V and J ends, which lost 2 bases and 10 bases, there was a span of 18 bases. Germline CDR1 reads MNHEY; CDR2 reads SMNVEV (reference sequence). CDR3 sequence reads: CASSLRAGFVPEQFF. The CDR3 nucleotides are TGTGCCAGCAGTTTACGGGCGGGATTCGTCCCCGAGCAGTTCTTC.

This clonotype was picked up one time. J is TRBJ2-5 and V is TRBV7-2, with D tentatively TRBD2 (6 bases). The J call may be wrong; the DNA end is better matched by TRBJ2-7. CDR3 length: 14 amino acids. Germline assignment: CDR1 SGHTA and CDR2 FQGNSA. The CDR3 bases are TGTGCCAGCAGCTTGCGGGACCCTGGGGACGAGCAGTACTTC. It specifies CASSLRDPGDEQYF.

The chain couples TRBV5-5 to TRBJ1-1; 7 bases agree with TRBD1. With 4 bases clipped from V and 1 base from J, the junction kept 7 bases outside the gene matches. The CDR3 loop spans 15 amino acids. CDR1 and CDR2 (germline): SGHKS, YYEKEE (reference sequence). In DNA, the CDR3 is TGTGCCAGCAGCACTAAACAGGGGACGAACACTGAAGCTTTCTTT. It translates to CASSTKQGTNTEAFF.

This chain joins TRBV6-5 and TRBJ2-3; 7 bases are shared with TRBD2. Unmatched junction bases numbered 10, after V lost 2 bases and J lost 8 bases. CDR1 is MNHEY, CDR2 SVGAGI, per germline. The CDR3 spans 15 residues. The CDR3: CASSYRAGSGGTQYF. CDR3 sequence (DNA): TGTGCCAGCAGTTACAGAGCGGGGTCGGGAGGTACGCAGTATTTT.

This chain uses TRBV28 with TRBJ2-5; 10 positions match TRBD1. Trimming at V came to 6 bases and at J to 11 bases, leaving 9 bases not matched to a gene. Germline-derived CDR1 and CDR2 are MDHEN and SYDVKM. CDR3 length: 13 amino acids. The CDR3 is CASSTTGGDEQYF. CDR3 coding DNA: TGTGCCAGCAGCACGACAGGGGGCGATGAGCAGTACTTC.

In its sample, this clonotype was seen a few times. CDR3 in amino acids: CSVLPDGAGGYGYTF. The CDR3 DNA is TGCAGCGTTTTACCGGACGGCGCGGGGGGCTATGGCTACACCTTC. This chain connects TRBV29-1 to TRBJ1-2; D possibly corresponds to TRBD1 (5 bases). The CDR3 has 15 amino acids. Per the germline V gene, CDR1 is SQVTM and CDR2 is ANQGSEA. Trimming took 5 bases from V and 4 from J, leaving 20 bases between them.

This clonotype was counted only a few times. The genes are TRBV10-3 and TRBJ2-4, with D unresolved. Gene TRBJ2-7 matches the end of the DNA better, so the J call may be wrong. The CDR3 length is 13 residues. Germline V gene data show CDR1 as ENHRY and CDR2 as SYGVKD. CDR3 protein: CAISDGGAYEQYF. CDR3 bases: TGTGCCATCAGTGATGGCGGTGCCTACGAGCAGTACTTC.

The genes are TRBV2 and TRBJ1-5; 11 nucleotides agree with TRBD1. CDR3 length: 15 amino acids. Trimming took 6 bases from V and 6 from J; bases not matched to a gene: 7. Germline CDR1 is SNHLY and CDR2 is FYNNEI. CDR3 loop: CASSPGQGAGQPQHF. The DNA of the CDR3 is TGTGCCAGCAGCCCAGGACAGGGGGCGGGTCAGCCCCAGCATTTT.

The V call is TRBV7-2, the J call TRBJ2-5, with 12 positions matching TRBD2. The CDR3 is made up of 16 amino acids. Trimming cost V 5 bases and J 5 bases; bases outside gene matches: 9. Per the germline V gene, CDR1 is SGHTA and CDR2 is FQGNSA. The CDR3 DNA sequence: TGTGCCAGCAGCCTTTCCATAACTAGCGGGAGGGAGACCCAGTACTTC. Translation: CASSLSITSGRETQYF.

V usage is TRBV18 and J usage is TRBJ2-1, with 13 bases identical to TRBD2. The V gene's germline CDR1 is KGHSH and CDR2 LQKENI. The CDR3 runs to 17 residues. V shed 3 bases and J 10 bases; nucleotides not matched to a gene: 12. The CDR3 region is CASSPLLAGGTILEQFF. The CDR3 DNA is TGTGCCAGCTCACCCCTACTAGCGGGGGGGACAATATTAGAGCAGTTCTTC. Looking up the rest from reference TRBV18 and TRBJ2-1 gives the full variable domain: NAGVMQNPRHLVRRRGQEARLRCSPMKGHSHVYWYRQLPEEGLKFMVYLQKENIIDESGMPKERFSAEFPKEGPSILRIQQVVRGDSAAYFCASSPLLAGGTILEQFFGPGTRLTVL.

This clonotype was counted many times. The chain couples TRBV6-5 to TRBJ2-1; D is uncertain. Germline assignment: CDR1 MNHEY and CDR2 SVGAGI. Trimming took 5 bases from V and 12 from J, leaving 17 bases between them. CDR3 length: 13 residues. CDR3 in DNA: TGTGCCAGCAGTCGCCGGTTTGAGTTCGGGCAGTTCTTC. Translated: CASSRRFEFGQFF.

In this sample, this clonotype turned up a few times. This chain links TRBV2 with TRBJ2-3, with 14 positions matching TRBD2. This CDR3 spans 20 amino acids. Germline CDR1 reads SNHLY; CDR2 reads FYNNEI. Germline trimming cut 1 base from V and 2 bases from J; bases unmatched to any gene: 11. The CDR3 nucleotides read TGTGCCAGCAGTGAAGGACCGGGACTAGCGGGAGTTCCCTCCACAGATACGCAGTATTTT. Protein product: CASSEGPGLAGVPSTDTQYF.

This clonotype was observed a handful of times. CDR3 residues: CASSYWVAGARETQYF. Here the CDR3 DNA reads TGTGCCAGCAGTTACTGGGTAGCGGGAGCTAGGGAGACCCAGTACTTC. The rearrangement links TRBV6-5 to TRBJ2-5; TRBD2 agrees at 9 bases. CDR3 size: 16 residues. Germline assignment: CDR1 MNHEY and CDR2 SVGAGI. V was pared by 1 base and J by 5 bases, with 8 bases of the junction left unmatched.

This chain links TRBV28 with TRBJ1-2, with 7 bases that match TRBD1. The V gene's germline CDR1 is MDHEN and CDR2 SYDVKM. CDR3 length: 15 residues. The trim removed 5 bases at V and 5 bases at J, leaving 11 bases unmatched. CDR3 sequence (DNA): TGTGCCAGCAGTCTCCTACCGGGACAGAGTTATGGCTACACCTTC. This gives the protein CASSLLPGQSYGYTF.

This clonotype was seen only a few times. This chain uses TRBV27 with TRBJ2-1, with D tentatively TRBD2 (6 bases). The ends were cut back, 5 bases at V and 8 bases at J, with 25 bases in the middle. Per germline, CDR1 MNHEY and CDR2 SMNVEV (reference sequence). CDR3 size: 17 residues. The CDR3 coding sequence is TGTGCCAGCAGTGAAGCGGTGGGATGGGAGGTGGTAGATGAGCAGTTCTTC. This codes for CASSEAVGWEVVDEQFF.

This clonotype was found many times. The chain combines TRBV12-3 or TRBV12-4 with TRBJ2-1, with a weak D call TRBD2 (6 bases). Deletions cut 3 bases from V and 7 bases from J, with 7 bases between. This CDR3 spans 12 amino acids. The CDR3 nucleotides are TGTGCCAGCAGTTTCGCGGGGAATGAGCAGTTCTTC. This translates into CASSFAGNEQFF.

This clonotype showed up just a few times. The J gene is TRBJ1-6, the V gene TRBV4-1, with TRBD1 matching over 7 bases. The length of the CDR3 is 15 residues. In germline, CDR1 is MGHRA, CDR2 YSYEKL. V gave up 3 bases and J gave up 8 bases; unmatched junction bases: 7. CDR3 coding DNA: TGCGCCAGCAGCCAGACACAGGGGTCGGATTCACCCCTCCACTTT. This gives the protein CASSQTQGSDSPLHF.

This clonotype turned up a few times. The CDR3 loop is CSARDRSYTEAFF. The CDR3 nucleotides read TGCAGTGCTAGAGATCGATCCTACACTGAAGCTTTCTTT. The chain combines TRBV20-1 with TRBJ1-1; D call uncertain. The CDR3 sequence is 13 residues long. V shed 0 bases and J shed 3 bases, with 8 bases lying between them. In germline, CDR1 is DFQATT, CDR2 SNEGSKA (reference sequence).

Regarding this clonotype: Germline is not matched at one junction end, which may reflect a read error. The chain employs TRBV3-1 and TRBJ1-2, with TRBD1 matching 9 bases. Germline V gene data show CDR1 as LGHDT and CDR2 as YNNKEL (reference sequence). CDR3 size: 17 residues. The CDR3 DNA sequence: TGTGCCGGCAGCCAAGTAGCAGGGACAGGGAGATTCTATGGCTACACCTTC. Amino acid sequence: CAGSQVAGTGRFYGYTF.